This T cell receptor beta chain was obtained from a study of cytotoxic CD8 clonotypes in ibrutinib-treated CLL. Profiled with immunoSEQ multiplex PCR; TCRdb holds only in-frame clones, not every one. The sample lists approximately 200,000 clones, around 72% occurring once. Germline CDR1 PRHDT, CDR2 FYEKMQ (reference sequence). J gave up 6 bases and V 5 bases, and 21 bases lay outside the gene matches. The CDR3 sequence is 19 residues long. V gene TRBV13 combines with J gene TRBJ2-2; 7 nucleotides agree with TRBD2. The TCR was taken from a human donor with chronic lymphocytic leukemia. The material was PBMCs, obtained after 24 months of ibrutinib treatment. The DNA of the CDR3 is TGTGCCAGCAGCCGCCTGGCCGCGGGGCGGGAGTCCTGGGCCGGGGAGCTGTTTTTT. It translates to CASSRLAAGRESWAGELFF.